The source of this T cell receptor beta chain is a study of blood T cell repertoires in COVID-19 (dated by TCRdb to about 2020). With respect to the entire study: Collaborator samples came from the United States, Italy and Spain and covered acute and convalescent phases of COVID-19. The samples were drawn from the first 160 participants of the ongoing ImmuneRACE study and from 1,254 subjects provided by 6 global collaborators. The material from the prospective study consisted of cDNA or gDNA derived from T cells, B-cell-depleted T cells, or PBMCs. Where HLA class I and class II types were available, the types were taken from metadata supplied by the sample provider, not from assay-based typing. A freely available public database, intended as a resource for researchers studying the immune response to SARS-CoV-2, is where the repertoires were released. Subjects who had been exposed to COVID-19, were actively infected with it, or had recovered from it provided the deeply sampled blood TCRbeta repertoires that made up the dataset. Sample metadata almost always included a de-identified subject ID, COVID-19 status, age in years and sex. Findings and caveats that apply to the study as a whole: How much clinical and demographic metadata was included differed by source and by participant, and the metadata was provided uncurated.

TCRbeta CDR3 regions were amplified from genomic DNA using the immunoSEQ Assay, a bias-controlled multiplex PCR. For the original study's pipeline: Nucleated cell counts per sample were estimated from amplification of reference gene primers within the assay. To quantify the absolute abundance of each unique TCRbeta CDR3 rearrangement, sequence reads were collapsed and filtered. Productive Simpson clonality was computed per sample as the square root of Simpson's diversity index over productive rearrangements. TCRdb took over this immuneACCESS table, retaining in-frame rearrangements with V and J assigned. Such tables are incomplete; in checked studies, under half of the missing clones stem from an unresolved V gene, and the remainder is unexplained. V, J and clone size reflect that table, while D and trimming were determined from the DNA. A total of approximately 74,000 clones appear in this sample, around nine tenths of them only once. The top ten constitute around 2% of the sample.

The CDR3 runs 14 amino acids, cysteine and phenylalanine included. Kept here is only the CDR3 DNA, which spans 42 bases and is read in frame from base 1. Here V drops 0 bases and J drops 3 bases, and the junction holds 1 base not matched to any gene. CDR1 is given as SGDLS and CDR2 as YYNGEE, both from the germline V gene. Notes on this clone: Its recognized antigen is unknown. The sample holds no much larger clone one base away, and base qualities are not on file.

Collaborating institutions collected whole blood in K2EDTA tubes following their own protocols. Collaborator samples were shipped for TCRbeta analysis as frozen whole blood, isolated PBMCs, or DNA extracted from either sample type. The material sequenced was peripheral blood. The chain links TRBV9 with TRBJ1-2; the junction holds 8 bases that match TRBD1. This clonotype was sampled from a woman in her fifties or sixties with acute or convalescent COVID-19. Here is the DNA: TGTGCCAGCAGCGTAGCGGGACAGGACTATGGCTACACCTTC. Its amino acids are CASSVAGQDYGYTF.